This entry lists 18 T cell receptor beta chains sequenced from one sample in a study of T cell repertoires in ileal Crohn's disease. The table came from immunoSEQ multiplex PCR; TCRdb's copy has only in-frame clones and leaves some out. The top ten clones hold 10% of a sample with about 17,000 clones, around four fifths of them seen once. Sequencing input: ileal tissue. The receptors derive from an adult with Crohn's disease.

CDR3 region: CASSQHYNTEAFF. As DNA, the CDR3 is TGCGCCAGCAGCCAACACTATAACACTGAAGCTTTCTTT. The V and J genes are TRBV4-1 and TRBJ1-1; D uncertain. Trimming removed 2 bases at V and 2 bases at J, with 6 bases between. In germline, CDR1 is MGHRA, CDR2 YSYEKL. The CDR3 covers 13 residues.

This sequence joins TRBV7-6 and TRBJ2-5; 10 bases agree with TRBD2. The CDR3 loop spans 15 amino acids. The germline CDR1 and CDR2 sequences are SGHVS and FNYEAQ. Trimming cost V 3 bases and J 5 bases; bases outside gene matches: 6. CDR3 nucleotides: TGTGCCAGCAGCTTGTTAGCGGGGGGCGGGGAGACCCAGTACTTC. Its protein is CASSLLAGGGETQYF. Based on the CDR3 plus reference TRBV7-6 and TRBJ2-5, the full variable domain is GAGVSQSPRYKVTKRGQDVALRCDPISGHVSLYWYRQALGQGPEFLTYFNYEAQQDKSGLPNDRFSAERPEGSISTLTIQRTEQRDSAMYRCASSLLAGGGETQYFGPGTRLLVL.

The V and J genes are TRBV7-3 and TRBJ2-2; D may be TRBD1 (5 bases). The CDR3 is 18 residues long. V was cut by 5 bases and J by 4 bases, with 23 bases left in between. CDR1 and CDR2 (germline): SGHTA, FQGTGA. CDR3: CASSPLPRYQGATGELFF. The DNA for the CDR3 is TGTGCCAGCAGCCCCCTCCCCCGCTATCAGGGCGCCACCGGGGAGCTGTTTTTT.

This chain connects TRBV5-1 to TRBJ1-5; TRBD1 agrees at 10 bases. The CDR3 has 19 amino acids. Germline trimming cut 0 bases from V and 2 bases from J; bases unmatched to any gene: 11. Germline lookup yields CDR1 SGHRS and CDR2 YFSETQ. The CDR3 here is CASSLVRDRGRGRNQPQHF. For the CDR3, the DNA is TGCGCCAGCAGCTTGGTCCGCGACAGGGGGCGAGGACGCAATCAGCCCCAGCATTTT.

Only one count was recorded for this clone. The rearrangement links TRBV7-9 to TRBJ1-3; the D gene is possibly TRBD1 (6 bases). There are 14 residues in the CDR3. CDR1 and CDR2 (germline): SEHNR, FQNEAQ (reference sequence). V lost 5 bases and J lost 2, with 10 bases in between. The DNA for the CDR3 is TGTGCCAGCAGCCCCCGGACAGCTGGAAACACCATATATTTT. Amino acids: CASSPRTAGNTIYF.

This chain joins TRBV7-6 and TRBJ2-6; D possibly corresponds to TRBD1 (6 bases). The V gene's germline CDR1 is SGHVS and CDR2 FNYEAQ. Trimming cost V 7 bases and J 0 bases, with 22 bases left between them. CDR3 length: 19 residues. This CDR3 reads CASTIGYGQSLSGANVLTF. The CDR3 DNA reads TGTGCCAGCACCATAGGGTATGGACAGTCCCTCTCTGGGGCCAACGTCCTGACTTTC.

This chain links TRBV29-1 with TRBJ1-1; tentative D call: TRBD1 (5 bases). The CDR3 runs 13 residues. Trimming took off 7 bases at V and 2 bases at J, with 14 bases between the two ends. The germline CDR1 and CDR2 sequences are SQVTM and ANQGSEA. The CDR3 DNA sequence: TGCAGCGCGGGGGGAATATCAAACACTGAAGCTTTCTTT. This codes for CSAGGISNTEAFF.

The chain combines TRBV5-1 with TRBJ1-3; D is undetermined. The CDR3 extends over 14 amino acids. V lost 5 bases and J lost 1, with 10 bases in between. Germline CDR1 and CDR2: SGHRS and YFSETQ. The CDR3 coding sequence is TGCGCCAGCAGACCGTCGGGGTCTGGAAACACCATATATTTT. This sequence encodes CASRPSGSGNTIYF.

The CDR3 DNA reads TGTGCCAGCAGTTACTCTGACAGGGACTACGAGCAGTACTTC. Translated: CASSYSDRDYEQYF. The rearrangement links TRBV6-6 to TRBJ2-7, with 7 bases fitting TRBD1. V dropped 0 bases and J dropped 3; count of bases not matched to a gene: 2. Germline V CDR1 and CDR2: MNHNY, SVGAGI (reference sequence). CDR3 length: 14 residues.

This clone was counted only a few times. This CDR3 reads CASSNGDSGWPEAFF. In nucleotides, the CDR3 is TGTGCCAGCAGTAACGGGGACAGCGGCTGGCCTGAAGCTTTCTTT. This chain connects TRBV28 to TRBJ1-1, with 7 bases aligning to TRBD1. The CDR3 consists of 15 residues. V was clipped by 5 bases and J by 6 bases; unmatched bases: 12. Germline V gene sequence: CDR1 MDHEN, CDR2 SYDVKM.

The table lists this clone with a count of one. The chain couples TRBV6-5 to TRBJ2-1, with 11 positions matching TRBD2. Trimming cost V 4 bases and J 10 bases; bases outside gene matches: 9. CDR1 is MNHEY, CDR2 SVGAGI, per germline. CDR3 length: 15 amino acids. CDR3 loop: CASSSVAGGRGEQFF. For the CDR3, the DNA is TGTGCCAGCAGTTCCGTAGCGGGGGGGAGGGGCGAGCAGTTCTTC.

V usage is TRBV7-2 and J usage is TRBJ2-5, with 7 bases lining up with TRBD1. V dropped 4 bases and J dropped 4; count of bases not matched to a gene: 6. CDR1 and CDR2 from the germline V gene are SGHTA and FQGNSA. The CDR3 consists of 14 residues. For the CDR3, the DNA is TGTGCCAGCAGCTCCAAGGGGGCGGGAGAGACCCAGTACTTC. This gives the protein CASSSKGAGETQYF.

The V and J genes are TRBV19 and TRBJ1-1; D not resolved. CDR3 length equals 13 residues. V lost 6 bases, J lost 5 bases, and 13 bases lay in between. Per germline, CDR1 LNHDA and CDR2 SQIVND (reference sequence). The CDR3 here is CASRSRGGTEAFF. Here the CDR3 DNA reads TGTGCCAGTAGGAGTCGGGGTGGGACTGAAGCTTTCTTT.

This clone is a singleton in its sample. The rearrangement uses TRBV27 and TRBJ2-7; D may be TRBD1 (6 bases). The CDR3 has 13 amino acids. V was clipped by 5 bases and J by 8 bases, with 16 bases between them. Germline assignment: CDR1 MNHEY and CDR2 SMNVEV (reference sequence). As DNA, the CDR3 is TGTGCCAGCAGTCCCTCAACAGGGTCTCAGCAGTACTTC. This translates into CASSPSTGSQQYF.

Here the CDR3 DNA reads TGTGCCAGCAGCCCCGGACTAGCGGGGGCCCAAGAGACCCAGTACTTC. This gives the protein CASSPGLAGAQETQYF. The gene calls are TRBV7-2 and TRBJ2-5; 13 nucleotides line up with TRBD2. The CDR3 runs to 16 residues. V was pared by 5 bases and J by 1 base, with 4 bases of the junction left unmatched. Germline V lookup: CDR1 SGHTA, CDR2 FQGNSA.

The chain employs TRBV11-2 and TRBJ2-2, with D perhaps matching TRBD1 (6 bases). Trimming stripped 5 bases from V and 6 bases from J, with 13 bases between. Germline CDR1 reads SGHAT; CDR2 reads FQNNGV. The CDR3 length is 14 residues. For the CDR3, the DNA is TGTGCCAGCAGCCTCCAGGGGTTCTCCGGGGAGCTGTTTTTT. Amino acids: CASSLQGFSGELFF.

The V gene is TRBV27, the J gene TRBJ2-7, with a possible D match to TRBD2 (7 bases). The germline V gene has CDR1 MNHEY and CDR2 SMNVEV (reference sequence). V lost 2 bases, J lost 2 bases, and 16 bases lay in between. The CDR3 is 16 amino acids. CDR3 protein: CASSLVRGGVPYEQYF. CDR3 DNA sequence: TGTGCCAGCAGTTTAGTGAGGGGGGGGGTGCCCTACGAGCAGTACTTC.

V and J are TRBV7-2 and TRBJ1-2; D is possibly TRBD1 (5 bases). The germline gives CDR1 SGHTA, CDR2 FQGNSA. Trimming shortened V by 5 bases and J by 0 bases, and 10 bases separated the two germline ends. The CDR3 runs to 14 residues. In nucleotides, the CDR3 is TGTGCCAGCAGCCCCGGGGGGGCTAACTATGGCTACACCTTC. This encodes CASSPGGANYGYTF.